This T cell receptor (beta chain) is from a study of blood T cell repertoires in COVID-19. Background on the study: Specimens from acute and convalescent COVID-19 originated in the United States, Italy and Spain. The analysed material was cDNA or gDNA that came from T cells, B-cell-depleted T cells, or PBMCs.

Authors' analysis steps: Reference gene primer amplification yielded estimated nucleated cell counts. Profiling relied on immunoSEQ multiplex PCR, and the TCRdb table lists in-frame clones only, not all of them. For V, J and clone size, that table is used; D and trimming come from the DNA. The data show approximately 150,000 clones, roughly 80% seen once. Losses at the gene ends were 5 bases for V and 5 bases for J; bases not matched to a gene: 10. CDR3 length: 15 amino acids. CDR1 is SGHRS, CDR2 YFSETQ, per germline. The genes are TRBV5-1 and TRBJ1-5, with 7 nucleotides matching TRBD1. The sequence derives from a man aged 50-59 years with acute or convalescent COVID-19. Sequencing was done on a sample of peripheral blood. DNA for the CDR3: TGCGCCAGCAGTCAATCCGGGACAGCAGATCAGCCCCAGCATTTT. It encodes CASSQSGTADQPQHF.